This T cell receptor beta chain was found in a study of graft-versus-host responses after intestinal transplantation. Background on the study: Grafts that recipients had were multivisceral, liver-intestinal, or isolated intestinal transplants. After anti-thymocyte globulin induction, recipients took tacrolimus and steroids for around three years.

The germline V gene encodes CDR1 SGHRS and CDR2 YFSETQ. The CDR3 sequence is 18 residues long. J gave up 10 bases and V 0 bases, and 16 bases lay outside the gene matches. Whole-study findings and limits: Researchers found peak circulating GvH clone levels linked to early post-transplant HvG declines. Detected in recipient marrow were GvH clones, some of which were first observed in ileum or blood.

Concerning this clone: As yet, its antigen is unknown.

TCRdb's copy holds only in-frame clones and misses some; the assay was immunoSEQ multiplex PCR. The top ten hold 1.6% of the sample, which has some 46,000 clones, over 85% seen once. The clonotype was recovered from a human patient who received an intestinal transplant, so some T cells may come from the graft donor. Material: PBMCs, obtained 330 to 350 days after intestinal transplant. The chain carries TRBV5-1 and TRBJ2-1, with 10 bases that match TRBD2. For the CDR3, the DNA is TGCGCCAGCAGCTTGGGTGTAGGGCTAGCGGGAGTCCAAGGAGAGCAGTTCTTC. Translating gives CASSLGVGLAGVQGEQFF.